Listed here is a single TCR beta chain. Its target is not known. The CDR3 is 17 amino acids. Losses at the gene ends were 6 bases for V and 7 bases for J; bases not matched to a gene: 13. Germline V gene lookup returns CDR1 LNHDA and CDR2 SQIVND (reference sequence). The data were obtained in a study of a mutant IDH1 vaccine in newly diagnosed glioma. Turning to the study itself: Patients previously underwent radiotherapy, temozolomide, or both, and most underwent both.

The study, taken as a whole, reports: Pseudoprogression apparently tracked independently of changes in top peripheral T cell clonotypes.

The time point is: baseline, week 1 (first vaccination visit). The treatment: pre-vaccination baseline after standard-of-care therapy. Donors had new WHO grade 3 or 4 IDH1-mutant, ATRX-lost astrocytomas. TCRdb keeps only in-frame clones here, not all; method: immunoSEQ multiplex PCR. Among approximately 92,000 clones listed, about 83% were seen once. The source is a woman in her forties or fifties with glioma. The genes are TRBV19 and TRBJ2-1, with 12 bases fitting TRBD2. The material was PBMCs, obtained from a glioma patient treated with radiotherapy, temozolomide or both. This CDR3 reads CASSVASSGGAKNEQFF. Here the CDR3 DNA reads TGTGCCAGTAGCGTCGCTTCTAGCGGGGGGGCCAAGAATGAGCAGTTCTTC.